These 13 T cell receptor beta chains were all obtained from the same sample, sequenced in a study of CD8 T cells in Susac syndrome. Reverse transcription of roughly 0.5 to 1 ug RNA was performed with random hexamers. In TCRdb, the immunoSEQ multiplex PCR reads were re-called with MiXCR into one record per CDR3 protein. Of about 290,000 distinct CDR3 sequences detected, around 91% appear once; the ten largest clones hold more than 0.15%. What was sequenced was CD8+ T cells from PBMCs. These receptor sequences come from a human donor with multiple sclerosis.

The chain combines TRBV6-2 or TRBV6-3 with TRBJ2-1; 7 bases are a match to TRBD2. Per the germline V gene, CDR1 is MNHEY and CDR2 is SVGEGT. The length of the CDR3 is 18 residues. Trimming at V came to 6 bases and at J to 2 bases, leaving 16 bases not matched to a gene. CDR3 coding DNA: TGTGCCAGCAGCACACGCGCTACAACTAGCGAGGCCTACAATGAGCAGTTCTTC. Translation gives CASSTRATTSEAYNEQFF.

V gene TRBV27 combines with J gene TRBJ2-3; D is ambiguous. V lost 1 base and J lost 4, with 21 bases in between. This CDR3 comprises 18 residues. Germline CDR1 reads MNHEY; CDR2 reads SMNVEV (reference sequence). The CDR3 region has the DNA TGTGCCAGCAGTTTATTCGTCCAGCCCAAGGACGGGCCAGATACGCAGTATTTT. This encodes CASSLFVQPKDGPDTQYF.

The V call is TRBV3-1, the J call TRBJ2-1; either TRBD1 or TRBD2 may supply D (6 bases each). There are 16 residues in the CDR3. V shed 0 bases and J shed 3 bases, with 12 bases lying between them. Germline CDR1 is LGHDT and CDR2 is YNNKEL (reference sequence). As DNA, the CDR3 is TGTGCCAGCAGCCAAGAGTCCGGGGGCCACTACAATGAGCAGTTCTTC. This translates into CASSQESGGHYNEQFF.

The chain recombines TRBV12-3 or TRBV12-4 with TRBJ2-7; D is undetermined. This CDR3 comprises 12 residues. V was trimmed by 8 bases and J by 1 base, leaving 9 bases between them. This chain's CDR3 is CASAERSYEQYF. CDR3 coding DNA: TGTGCCAGCGCGGAGCGATCCTACGAGCAGTACTTC.

The gene calls are TRBV30 and TRBJ1-4, with D perhaps matching TRBD1 (6 bases). Germline CDR1 is GTSNPN and CDR2 is SVGIG (reference sequence). V was trimmed by 0 bases and J by 3 bases, leaving 20 bases between them. This CDR3 region has 18 residues. For the CDR3, the DNA is TGTGCCTGGAGTGTAAAACTGGACAGTACCGCCGCTAATGAAAAACTGTTTTTT. This translates into CAWSVKLDSTAANEKLFF.

This clonotype has just a few counts. The CDR3: CASSQDGEQYF. Written as DNA, the CDR3 is TGCGCCAGCAGCCAAGATGGCGAGCAGTACTTC. The chain employs TRBV4-3 and TRBJ2-7; D gene unclear. V was pared by 0 bases and J by 6 bases, with 3 bases between. Looked up from germline, CDR1 is LGHNA and CDR2 is YSLEER. This CDR3 is built from 11 residues.

The chain links TRBV7-9 to TRBJ2-7, with TRBD2 identical over 11 bases. The CDR3 is made up of 16 amino acids. V gave up 5 bases and J gave up 5 bases; unmatched junction bases: 11. Germline V gene sequence: CDR1 SEHNR, CDR2 FQNEAQ (reference sequence). The CDR3 loop is CASSPSGLAVAHEQYF. CDR3 nucleotide sequence: TGTGCCAGCAGCCCCTCGGGACTAGCGGTCGCCCACGAGCAGTACTTC.

This clonotype has more than one count but fewer than ten. The rearrangement uses TRBV19 and TRBJ1-5; D not certain. The germline CDR1 and CDR2 sequences are LNHDA and SQIVND (reference sequence). V lost 9 bases and J 6 bases, leaving 21 bases between the germline ends. The CDR3 length is 15 residues. CDR3 in amino acids: CARIGWWGAVQPQHF. The CDR3 DNA reads TGTGCCAGGATCGGGTGGTGGGGTGCGGTTCAGCCCCAGCATTTT.

The chain recombines TRBV6-1 with TRBJ2-7; D call uncertain. Germline V gene sequence: CDR1 MNHNS, CDR2 SASEGT. CDR3 size: 17 residues. V gave up 0 bases and J gave up 8 bases, with 23 bases separating them. The DNA for the CDR3 is TGTGCCAGCAGTGAAGCGATCCCGACCGTCGCCTACGTTAAGCAGTACTTC. This encodes CASSEAIPTVAYVKQYF.

This chain connects TRBV30 to TRBJ1-6, with TRBD1 matching 8 bases. V lost 0 bases, J lost 8 bases, and 3 bases stayed unmatched. The CDR3 totals 14 residues. Germline CDR1 is GTSNPN and CDR2 is SVGIG (reference sequence). The CDR3 bases are TGTGCCTGGAGTGTAACAGGGGGGTATTCACCCCTCCACTTT. This gives the protein CAWSVTGGYSPLHF.

The rearrangement uses TRBV6-2 or TRBV6-3 and TRBJ2-1; 12 bases align to TRBD1. J gave up 6 bases and V 5 bases, and 8 bases lay outside the gene matches. Germline V gene sequence: CDR1 MNHEY, CDR2 SVGEGT. The CDR3 is made up of 16 amino acids. The CDR3 sequence is CASSAPGTGGLNEQFF. The DNA of the CDR3 is TGTGCCAGCAGTGCCCCCGGGACAGGGGGCCTCAATGAGCAGTTCTTC.

This chain links TRBV7-9 with TRBJ1-1, with D unclear. This CDR3 comprises 15 residues. Germline CDR1 reads SEHNR; CDR2 reads FQNEAQ (reference sequence). Trimming took 5 bases from V and 0 from J, leaving 13 bases between them. In DNA form, the CDR3 reads TGTGCCAGCAGCCACTATATATCCGTGAACACTGAAGCTTTCTTT. It translates to CASSHYISVNTEAFF.

This clonotype was counted a few times. This sequence joins TRBV6-2 or TRBV6-3 and TRBJ2-7, with 9 bases that match TRBD1. In germline, CDR1 is MNHEY, CDR2 SVGEGT. V lost 5 bases to trimming and J lost 0 bases; unmatched junction nucleotides: 5. The CDR3 runs to 15 residues. The CDR3 here is CASSADRGTSYEQYF. DNA of the CDR3: TGTGCCAGCAGTGCGGACAGGGGCACCTCCTACGAGCAGTACTTC.